This T cell receptor (beta chain) was sequenced for a study of blood T cell repertoires in COVID-19. Study context: T cells, B-cell-depleted T cells, or PBMCs provided the cDNA or gDNA that served as material.

CDR3 length equals 15 residues. The germline CDR1 and CDR2 sequences are LGHDT and YNNKEL (reference sequence). The V and J ends lost 5 bases and 3 bases, in that order; junction bases with no gene match: 8. Per the authors' pipeline: Nucleated cell number was recorded as an estimate derived from reference gene primer amplification. The table came from immunoSEQ multiplex PCR; TCRdb's copy has only in-frame clones and leaves some out. V and J calls and clone size come straight from that table; D and trimming were deduced from the DNA. There are 130,000 to 150,000 clones in the sample; 88% occur only once, and 1.8% lies in the top ten.

The clonotype originates from a man in his 70s with acute or convalescent COVID-19. The specimen was peripheral blood. The chain has TRBV3-1 (or the pseudogene TRBV3-2) and TRBJ1-2; 8 bases are a match to TRBD1. This chain's CDR3 is CASSLGRGQDYGYTF. CDR3 DNA: TGTGCCAGCAGCTTGGGGAGGGGACAGGACTATGGCTACACCTTC.